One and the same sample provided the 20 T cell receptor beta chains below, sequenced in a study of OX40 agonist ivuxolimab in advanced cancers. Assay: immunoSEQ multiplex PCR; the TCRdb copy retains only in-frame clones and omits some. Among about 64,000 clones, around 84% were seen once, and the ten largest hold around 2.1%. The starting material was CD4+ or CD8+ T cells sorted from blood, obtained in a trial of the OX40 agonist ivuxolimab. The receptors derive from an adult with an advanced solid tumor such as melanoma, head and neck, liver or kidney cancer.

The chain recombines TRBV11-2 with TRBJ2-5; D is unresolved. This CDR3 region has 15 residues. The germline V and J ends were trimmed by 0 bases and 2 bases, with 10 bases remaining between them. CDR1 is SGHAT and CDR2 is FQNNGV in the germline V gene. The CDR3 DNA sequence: TGTGCCAGCAGCTTAGATAGAACATCTCAAGAGACCCAGTACTTC. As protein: CASSLDRTSQETQYF.

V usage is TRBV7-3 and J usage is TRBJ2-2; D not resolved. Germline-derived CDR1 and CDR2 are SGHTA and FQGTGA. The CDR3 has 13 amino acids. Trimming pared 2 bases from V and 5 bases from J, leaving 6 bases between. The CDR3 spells CASSLSETGELFF. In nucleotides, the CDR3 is TGTGCCAGCAGCTTATCAGAAACCGGGGAGCTGTTTTTT.

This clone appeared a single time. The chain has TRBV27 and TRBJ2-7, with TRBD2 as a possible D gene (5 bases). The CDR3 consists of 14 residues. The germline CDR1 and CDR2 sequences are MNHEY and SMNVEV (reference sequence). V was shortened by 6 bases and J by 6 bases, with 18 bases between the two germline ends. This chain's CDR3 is CASSSQRTWGEQYF. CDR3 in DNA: TGTGCCAGCAGCTCGCAGCGGACTTGGGGCGAGCAGTACTTC.

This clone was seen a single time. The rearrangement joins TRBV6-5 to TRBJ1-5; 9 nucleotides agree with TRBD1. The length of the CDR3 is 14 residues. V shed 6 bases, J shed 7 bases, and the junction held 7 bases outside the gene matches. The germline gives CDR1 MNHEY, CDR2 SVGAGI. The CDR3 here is CASSNRGRGQPQHF. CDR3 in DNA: TGTGCCAGCAGCAACAGGGGGCGAGGGCAGCCCCAGCATTTT.

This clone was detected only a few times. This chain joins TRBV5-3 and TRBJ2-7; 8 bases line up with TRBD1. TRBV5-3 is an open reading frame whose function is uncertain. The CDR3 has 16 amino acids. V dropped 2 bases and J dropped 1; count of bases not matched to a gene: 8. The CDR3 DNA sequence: TGTGCCAGAAGCTTTCCAGGGGGCCCCAGGTCCTACGAGCAGTACTTC. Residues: CARSFPGGPRSYEQYF.

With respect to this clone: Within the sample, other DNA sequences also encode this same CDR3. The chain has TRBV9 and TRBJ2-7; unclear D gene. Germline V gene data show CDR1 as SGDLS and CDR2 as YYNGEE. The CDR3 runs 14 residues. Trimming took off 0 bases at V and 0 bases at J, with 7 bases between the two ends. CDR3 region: CASSVDGSSYEQYF. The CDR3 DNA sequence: TGTGCCAGCAGCGTAGACGGAAGCTCCTACGAGCAGTACTTC.

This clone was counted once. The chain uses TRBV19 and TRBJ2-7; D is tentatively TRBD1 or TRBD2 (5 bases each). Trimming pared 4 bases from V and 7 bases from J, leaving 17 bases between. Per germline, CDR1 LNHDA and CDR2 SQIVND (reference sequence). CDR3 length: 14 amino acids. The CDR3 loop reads CASSTGAVPGEQYF. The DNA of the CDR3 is TGTGCCAGTAGTACCGGGGCGGTCCCGGGGGAGCAGTACTTC. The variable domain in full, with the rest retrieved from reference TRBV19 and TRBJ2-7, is DGGITQSPKYLFRKEGQNVTLSCEQNLNHDAMYWYRQDPGQGLRLIYYSQIVNDFQKGDIAEGYSVSREKKESFPLTVTSAQKNPTAFYLCASSTGAVPGEQYFGPGTRLTVT.

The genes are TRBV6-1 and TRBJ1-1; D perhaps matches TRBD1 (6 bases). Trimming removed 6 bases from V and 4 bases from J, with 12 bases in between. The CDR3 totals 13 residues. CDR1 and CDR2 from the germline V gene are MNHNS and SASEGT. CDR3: CASRAGVATEAFF. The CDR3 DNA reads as TGTGCCAGCAGGGCAGGGGTTGCCACTGAAGCTTTCTTT.

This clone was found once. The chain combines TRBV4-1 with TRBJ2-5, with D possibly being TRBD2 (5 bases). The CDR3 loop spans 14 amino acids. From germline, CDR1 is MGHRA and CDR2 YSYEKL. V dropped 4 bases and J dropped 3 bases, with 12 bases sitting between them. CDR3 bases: TGCGCCAGCAGCCCCGGCTGGCGGGAAGAGACCCAGTACTTC. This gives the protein CASSPGWREETQYF.

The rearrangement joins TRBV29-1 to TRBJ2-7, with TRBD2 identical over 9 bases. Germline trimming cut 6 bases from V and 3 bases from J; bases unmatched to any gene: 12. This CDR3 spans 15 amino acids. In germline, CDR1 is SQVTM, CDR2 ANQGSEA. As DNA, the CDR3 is TGCAGCGTGGATAAGCTAGCGGGGAGATTCTACGAGCAGTACTTC. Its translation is CSVDKLAGRFYEQYF.

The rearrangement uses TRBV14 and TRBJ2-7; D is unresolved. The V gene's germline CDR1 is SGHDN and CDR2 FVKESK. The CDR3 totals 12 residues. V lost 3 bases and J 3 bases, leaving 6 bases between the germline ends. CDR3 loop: CASSHGNYEQYF. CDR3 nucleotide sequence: TGTGCCAGCAGCCACGGTAACTACGAGCAGTACTTC.

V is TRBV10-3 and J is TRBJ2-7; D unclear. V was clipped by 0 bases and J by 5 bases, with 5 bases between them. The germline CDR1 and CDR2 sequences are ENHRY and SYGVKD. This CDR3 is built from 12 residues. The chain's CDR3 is CAISESRNEQYF. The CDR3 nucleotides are TGTGCCATCAGTGAGTCTCGGAACGAGCAGTACTTC.

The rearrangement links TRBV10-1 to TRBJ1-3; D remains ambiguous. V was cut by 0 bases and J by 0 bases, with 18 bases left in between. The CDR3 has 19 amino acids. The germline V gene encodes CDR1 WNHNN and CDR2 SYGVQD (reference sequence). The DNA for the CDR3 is TGCGCCAGCAGTGAGTCGGGGTTTGGTCGGGCAGCCTCTGGAAACACCATATATTTT. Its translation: CASSESGFGRAASGNTIYF.

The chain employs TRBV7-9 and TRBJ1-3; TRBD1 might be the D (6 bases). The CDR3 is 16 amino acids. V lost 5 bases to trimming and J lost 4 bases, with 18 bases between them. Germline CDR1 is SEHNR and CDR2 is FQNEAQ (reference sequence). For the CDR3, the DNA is TGTGCCAGCAGCGAAGCCCCACAGGGCCGAGGAAACACCATATATTTT. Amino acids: CASSEAPQGRGNTIYF.

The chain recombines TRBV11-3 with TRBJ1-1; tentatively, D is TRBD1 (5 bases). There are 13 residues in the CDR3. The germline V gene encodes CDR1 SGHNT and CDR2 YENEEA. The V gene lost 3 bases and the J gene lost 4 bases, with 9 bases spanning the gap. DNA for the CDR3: TGTGCCAGCAGCTTGGAGGGGAGCACTGAAGCTTTCTTT. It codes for CASSLEGSTEAFF. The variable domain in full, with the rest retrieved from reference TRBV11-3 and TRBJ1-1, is EAGVVQSPRYKIIEKKQPVAFWCNPISGHNTLYWYLQNLGQGPELLIRYENEEAVDDSQLPKDRFSAERLKGVDSTLKIQPAELGDSAVYLCASSLEGSTEAFFGQGTRLTVV.

Here the CDR3 DNA reads TGTGCCACCTCAGTTTACGATGAGCAGTTCTTC. Translating it yields CATSVYDEQFF. The chain couples TRBV28 to TRBJ2-1; the D is unclear. V shed 10 bases and J shed 8 bases, with 12 bases lying between them. The CDR3 runs 11 residues. Looked up from germline, CDR1 is MDHEN and CDR2 is SYDVKM.

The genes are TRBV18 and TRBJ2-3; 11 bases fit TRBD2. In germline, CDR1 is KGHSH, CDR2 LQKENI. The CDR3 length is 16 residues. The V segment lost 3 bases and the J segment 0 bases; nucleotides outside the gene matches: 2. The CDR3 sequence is CASSPRTSGSTDTQYF. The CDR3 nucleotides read TGTGCCAGCTCACCTCGGACTAGCGGGAGCACAGATACGCAGTATTTT.

The CDR3 protein is CASSQPPGQGVYEQYF. The DNA of the CDR3 is TGCGCCAGCAGCCAACCCCCGGGACAGGGGGTATACGAGCAGTACTTC. The chain recombines TRBV4-1 with TRBJ2-7, with 11 bases aligning to TRBD1. The CDR3 consists of 16 residues. Germline V gene sequence: CDR1 MGHRA, CDR2 YSYEKL. The junction had 7 bases not matched to a gene; V was cut back by 2 bases and J by 4 bases.

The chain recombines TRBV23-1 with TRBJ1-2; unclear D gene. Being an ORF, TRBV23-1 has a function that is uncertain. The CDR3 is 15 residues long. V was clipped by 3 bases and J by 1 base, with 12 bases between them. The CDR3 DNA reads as TGCGCCAGCAGTCATAACACCCTGTTTAACTATGGCTACACCTTC. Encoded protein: CASSHNTLFNYGYTF.

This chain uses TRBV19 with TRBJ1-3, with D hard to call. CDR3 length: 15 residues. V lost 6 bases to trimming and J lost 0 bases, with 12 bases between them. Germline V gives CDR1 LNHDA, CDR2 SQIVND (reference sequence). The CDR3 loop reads CASSPTASSGNTIYF. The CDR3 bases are TGTGCCAGTAGCCCGACTGCCAGCTCTGGAAACACCATATATTTT.